This passage covers 4 T cell receptor beta chains from one sample sequenced in a study of blood T cell repertoires in COVID-19. Libraries were prepared by immunoSEQ multiplex PCR; TCRdb keeps only in-frame clonotypes and omits some of them. The table includes 70,000 to 75,000 clones, 88% detected once. Sequenced: peripheral blood. The source is a human donor in a cohort sampled during active COVID-19.

This sequence joins TRBV6-6 and TRBJ1-5; D is possibly TRBD1 (6 bases). V lost 7 bases and J lost 3, with 13 bases in between. The germline CDR1 and CDR2 sequences are MNHNY and SVGAGI (reference sequence). The CDR3 length is 14 residues. CDR3 bases: TGTGCCAGCACGGAGAGACAGGCCAATCAGCCCCAGCATTTT. Encoded protein: CASTERQANQPQHF.

V is TRBV11-1 and J is TRBJ1-1; D possibly corresponds to TRBD1 (5 bases). Trimming pared 7 bases from V and 1 base from J, leaving 13 bases between. CDR1 is SGHAT and CDR2 is FQDESV in the germline V gene (reference sequence). The CDR3 is 14 amino acids. The CDR3 DNA reads TGTGCCAGCAACACAGGATTCAAGAACACTGAAGCTTTCTTT. This codes for CASNTGFKNTEAFF.

The genes are TRBV27 and TRBJ2-3; TRBD2 aligns across 9 bases. The CDR3 totals 17 residues. The trim removed 3 bases at V and 3 bases at J, leaving 10 bases unmatched. Germline V gene sequence: CDR1 MNHEY, CDR2 SMNVEV (reference sequence). The CDR3 nucleotides are TGTGCCAGCAGTTTTATTTCGGCGGGGGGGGTGACAGATACGCAGTATTTT. Protein: CASSFISAGGVTDTQYF.

The CDR3 nucleotides are TGCGCCAGCAGCGCGGGGTTGGGGCAGGAGAACACTGAAGCTTTCTTT. Amino acids: CASSAGLGQENTEAFF. The chain recombines TRBV5-1 with TRBJ1-1; D perhaps matches TRBD1 (5 bases). Germline V lookup: CDR1 SGHRS, CDR2 YFSETQ. The CDR3 has 16 residues. The germline V and J ends were trimmed by 4 bases and 1 base, with 17 bases remaining between them. Supplemented by reference TRBV5-1 and TRBJ1-1, the full variable domain reads KAGVTQTPRYLIKTRGQQVTLSCSPISGHRSVSWYQQTPGQGLQFLFEYFSETQRNKGNFPGRFSGRQFSNSRSEMNVSTLELGDSALYLCASSAGLGQENTEAFFGQGTRLTVV.